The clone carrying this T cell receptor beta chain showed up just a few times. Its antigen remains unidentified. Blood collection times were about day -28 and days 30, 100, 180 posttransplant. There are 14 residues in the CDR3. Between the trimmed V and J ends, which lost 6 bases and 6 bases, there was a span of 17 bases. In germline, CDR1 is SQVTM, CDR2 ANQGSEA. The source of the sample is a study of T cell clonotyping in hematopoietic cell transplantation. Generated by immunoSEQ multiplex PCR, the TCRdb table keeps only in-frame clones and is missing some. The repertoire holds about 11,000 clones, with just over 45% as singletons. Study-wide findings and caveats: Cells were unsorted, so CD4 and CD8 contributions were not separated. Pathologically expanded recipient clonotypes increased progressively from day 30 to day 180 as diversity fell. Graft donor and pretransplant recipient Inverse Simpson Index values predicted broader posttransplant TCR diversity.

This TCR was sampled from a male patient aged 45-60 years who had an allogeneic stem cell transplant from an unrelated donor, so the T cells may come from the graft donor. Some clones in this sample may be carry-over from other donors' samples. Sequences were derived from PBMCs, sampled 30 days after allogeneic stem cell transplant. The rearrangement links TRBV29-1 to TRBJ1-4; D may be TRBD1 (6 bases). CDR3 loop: CSVTEGGADEKLFF. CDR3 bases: TGCAGCGTCACTGAGGGGGGCGCGGATGAAAAACTGTTTTTT. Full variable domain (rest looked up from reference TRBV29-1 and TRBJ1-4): SAVISQKPSRDICQRGTSLTIQCQVDSQVTMMFWYRQQPGQSLTLIATANQGSEATYESGFVIDKFPISRPNLTFSTLTVSNMSPEDSSIYLCSVTEGGADEKLFFGSGTQLSVL.